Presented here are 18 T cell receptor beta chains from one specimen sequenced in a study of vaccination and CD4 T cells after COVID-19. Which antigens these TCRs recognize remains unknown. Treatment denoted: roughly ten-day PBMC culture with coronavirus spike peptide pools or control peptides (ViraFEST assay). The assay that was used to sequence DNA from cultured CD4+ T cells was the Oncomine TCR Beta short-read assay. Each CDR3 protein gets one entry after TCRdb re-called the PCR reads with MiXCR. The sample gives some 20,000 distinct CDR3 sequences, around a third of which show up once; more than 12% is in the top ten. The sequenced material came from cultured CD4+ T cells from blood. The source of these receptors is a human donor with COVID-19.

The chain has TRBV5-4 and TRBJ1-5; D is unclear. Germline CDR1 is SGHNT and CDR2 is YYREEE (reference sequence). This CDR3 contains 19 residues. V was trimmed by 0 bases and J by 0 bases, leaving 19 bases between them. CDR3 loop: CASSLELISRNYSNQPQHF. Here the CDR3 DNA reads TGTGCCAGCAGCTTGGAATTAATCTCGAGAAATTATAGCAATCAGCCCCAGCATTTT.

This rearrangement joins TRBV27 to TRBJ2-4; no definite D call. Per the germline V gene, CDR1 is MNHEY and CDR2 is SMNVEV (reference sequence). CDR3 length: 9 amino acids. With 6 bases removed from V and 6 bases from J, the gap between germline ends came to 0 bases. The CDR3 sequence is CASRNIQYF. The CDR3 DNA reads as TGTGCCAGCAGAAACATTCAGTACTTC.

The DNA of the CDR3 is TGTGCCAGCAGTGAACAGAACCCGGGCTCTGGAAACACCATATATTTT. Translating gives CASSEQNPGSGNTIYF. The chain carries TRBV2 and TRBJ1-3; D is undetermined. The CDR3 is made up of 16 amino acids. Germline-derived CDR1 and CDR2 are SNHLY and FYNNEI. V lost 2 bases to trimming and J lost 0 bases, with 11 bases between them. The entire variable domain, with the rest obtained from reference TRBV2 and TRBJ1-3, is as follows: EPEVTQTPSHQVTQMGQEVILRCVPISNHLYFYWYRQILGQKVEFLVSFYNNEISEKSEIFDDQFSVERPDGSNFTLKIRSTKLEDSAMYFCASSEQNPGSGNTIYFGEGSWLTVV.

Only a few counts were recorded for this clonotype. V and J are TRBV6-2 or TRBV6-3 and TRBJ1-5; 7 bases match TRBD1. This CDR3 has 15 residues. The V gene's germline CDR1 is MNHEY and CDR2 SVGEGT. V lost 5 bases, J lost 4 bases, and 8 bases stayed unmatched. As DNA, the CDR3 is TGTGCCAGCAGTCCTCATATGACAGGGAATCAGCCCCAGCATTTT. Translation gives CASSPHMTGNQPQHF.

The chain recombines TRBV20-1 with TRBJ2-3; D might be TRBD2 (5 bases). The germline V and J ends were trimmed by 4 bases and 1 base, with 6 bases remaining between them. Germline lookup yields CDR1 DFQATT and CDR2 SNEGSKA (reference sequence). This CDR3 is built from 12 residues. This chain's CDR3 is CSANGGTDTQYF. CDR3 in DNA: TGCAGTGCTAACGGGGGCACAGATACGCAGTATTTT.

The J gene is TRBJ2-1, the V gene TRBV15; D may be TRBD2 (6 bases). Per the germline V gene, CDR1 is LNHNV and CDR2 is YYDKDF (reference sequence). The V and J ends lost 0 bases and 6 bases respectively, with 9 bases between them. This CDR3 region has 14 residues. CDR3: CATSRDRGINEQFF. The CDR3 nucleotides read TGTGCCACCAGCAGAGATCGGGGGATCAATGAGCAGTTCTTC.

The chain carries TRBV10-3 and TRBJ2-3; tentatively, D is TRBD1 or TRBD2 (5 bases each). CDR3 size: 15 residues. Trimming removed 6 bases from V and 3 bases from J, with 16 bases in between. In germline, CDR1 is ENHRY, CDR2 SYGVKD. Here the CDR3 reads CAIRDSMRGTDTQYF. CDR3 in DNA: TGTGCCATCAGAGACTCGATGAGGGGTACAGATACGCAGTATTTT.

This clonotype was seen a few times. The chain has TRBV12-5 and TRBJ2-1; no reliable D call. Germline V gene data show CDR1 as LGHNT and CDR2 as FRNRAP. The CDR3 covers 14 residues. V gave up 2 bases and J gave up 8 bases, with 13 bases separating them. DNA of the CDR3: TGTGCTAGTGGTTTGAAAGGGTCGATGGATGAGCAGTTCTTC. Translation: CASGLKGSMDEQFF.

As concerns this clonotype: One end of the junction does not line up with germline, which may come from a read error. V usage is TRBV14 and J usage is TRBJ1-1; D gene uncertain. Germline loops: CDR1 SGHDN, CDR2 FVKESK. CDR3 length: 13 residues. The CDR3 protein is CAGSQDQNTEAFF. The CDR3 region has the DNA TGTGCCGGCAGCCAAGATCAGAACACTGAAGCTTTCTTT.

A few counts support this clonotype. The CDR3 region is CASSPVRGVEELFF. DNA for the CDR3: TGTGCCAGTAGTCCAGTCCGGGGGGTCGAGGAGCTGTTTTTT. The J gene is TRBJ2-2, the V gene TRBV19; 7 bases match TRBD2. This CDR3 contains 14 residues. Unmatched junction bases numbered 10, after V lost 5 bases and J lost 10 bases. Germline V gene sequence: CDR1 LNHDA, CDR2 SQIVND (reference sequence).

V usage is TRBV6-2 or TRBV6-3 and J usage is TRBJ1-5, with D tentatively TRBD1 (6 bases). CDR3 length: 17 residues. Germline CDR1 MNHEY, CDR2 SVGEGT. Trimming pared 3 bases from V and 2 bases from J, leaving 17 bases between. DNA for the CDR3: TGTGCCAGCAGTTATGGGACATGGATGGTGGGCAATCAGCCCCAGCATTTT. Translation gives CASSYGTWMVGNQPQHF.

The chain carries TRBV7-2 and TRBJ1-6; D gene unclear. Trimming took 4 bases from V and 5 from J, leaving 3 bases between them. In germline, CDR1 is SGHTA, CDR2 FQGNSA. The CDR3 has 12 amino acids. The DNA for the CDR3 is TGTGCCAGCAGCTACCATAATTCACCCCTCCACTTT. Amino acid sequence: CASSYHNSPLHF.

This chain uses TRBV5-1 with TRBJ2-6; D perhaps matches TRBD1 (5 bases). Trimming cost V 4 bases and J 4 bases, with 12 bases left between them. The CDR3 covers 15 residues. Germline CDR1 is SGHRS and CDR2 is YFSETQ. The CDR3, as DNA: TGCGCCAGCAGCCCCCGGGCAGGGGGGGCCAACGTCCTGACTTTC. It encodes CASSPRAGGANVLTF. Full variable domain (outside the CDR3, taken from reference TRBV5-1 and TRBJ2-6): KAGVTQTPRYLIKTRGQQVTLSCSPISGHRSVSWYQQTPGQGLQFLFEYFSETQRNKGNFPGRFSGRQFSNSRSEMNVSTLELGDSALYLCASSPRAGGANVLTFGAGSRLTVL.

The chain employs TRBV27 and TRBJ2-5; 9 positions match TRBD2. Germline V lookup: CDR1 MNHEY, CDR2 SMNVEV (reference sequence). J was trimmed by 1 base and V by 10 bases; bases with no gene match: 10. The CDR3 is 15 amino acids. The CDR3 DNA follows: TGTGCCACCCGATTGGCGGGGGGGACCCAAGAGACCCAGTACTTC. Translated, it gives CATRLAGGTQETQYF.

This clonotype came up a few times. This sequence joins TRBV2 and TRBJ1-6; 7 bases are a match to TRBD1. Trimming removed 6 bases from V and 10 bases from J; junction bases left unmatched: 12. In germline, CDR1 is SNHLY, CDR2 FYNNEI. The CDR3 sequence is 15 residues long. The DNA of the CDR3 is TGTGCCAGCAGCGTACAGGGGAGGAAAGGGTCACCCCTCCACTTT. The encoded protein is CASSVQGRKGSPLHF.

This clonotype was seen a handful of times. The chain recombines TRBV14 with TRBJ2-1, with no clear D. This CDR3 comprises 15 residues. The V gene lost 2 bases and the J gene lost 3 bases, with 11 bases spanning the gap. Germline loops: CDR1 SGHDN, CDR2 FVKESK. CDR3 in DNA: TGTGCCAGCAGCCAAATGATGCTAGGCTACAATGAGCAGTTCTTC. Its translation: CASSQMMLGYNEQFF.

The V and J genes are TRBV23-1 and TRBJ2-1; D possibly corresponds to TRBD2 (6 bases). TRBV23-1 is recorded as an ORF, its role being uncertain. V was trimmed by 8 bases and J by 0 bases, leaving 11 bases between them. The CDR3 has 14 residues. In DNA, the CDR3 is TGCGCCAGCCTAGGGAGGTGCTCCTACAATGAGCAGTTCTTC. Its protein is CASLGRCSYNEQFF.

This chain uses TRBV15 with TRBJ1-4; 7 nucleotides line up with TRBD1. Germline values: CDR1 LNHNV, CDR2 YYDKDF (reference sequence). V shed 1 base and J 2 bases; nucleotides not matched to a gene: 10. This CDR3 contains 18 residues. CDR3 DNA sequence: TGTGCCACCAGCAGAGGAAACAGGGGCTTTGGGACTAATGAAAAACTGTTTTTT. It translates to CATSRGNRGFGTNEKLFF.